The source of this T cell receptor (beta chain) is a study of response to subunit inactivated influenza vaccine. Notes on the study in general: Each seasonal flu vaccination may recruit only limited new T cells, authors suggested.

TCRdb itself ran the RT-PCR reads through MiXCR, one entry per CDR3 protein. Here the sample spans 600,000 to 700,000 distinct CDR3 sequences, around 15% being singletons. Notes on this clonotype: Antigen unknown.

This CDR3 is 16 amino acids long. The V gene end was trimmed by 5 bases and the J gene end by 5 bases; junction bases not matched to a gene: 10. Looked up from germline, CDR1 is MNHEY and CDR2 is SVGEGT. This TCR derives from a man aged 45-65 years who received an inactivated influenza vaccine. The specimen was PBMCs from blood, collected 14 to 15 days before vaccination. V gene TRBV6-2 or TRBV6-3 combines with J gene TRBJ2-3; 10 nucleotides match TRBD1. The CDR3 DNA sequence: TGTGCCAGCAGTCGAGACAGGGGGCCGAGGGGAGATACGCAGTATTTT. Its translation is CASSRDRGPRGDTQYF.